A single sample gave rise to the 8 T cell receptor beta chains below, sequenced in a study of T cells after yellow fever vaccination. One entry per CDR3 protein, called by TCRdb with MiXCR from the 5' RACE reads. The sample has 25,000 to 30,000 distinct CDR3 sequences, about 5% seen once. Sequenced material: CD8+ T cells sorted from PBMCs, taken 10 days after the yellow fever booster vaccination. The receptor set was obtained from a man aged 30 to 45 who received the YFV17D yellow fever vaccine.

This chain joins TRBV9 and TRBJ2-1; 13 bases agree with TRBD2. The V gene's germline CDR1 is SGDLS and CDR2 YYNGEE. Losses at the gene ends were 4 bases for V and 5 bases for J; bases not matched to a gene: 3. The CDR3 loop spans 15 amino acids. CDR3 in amino acids: CASSTSGRANNEQFF. DNA of the CDR3: TGTGCCAGCAGCACTAGCGGGAGGGCGAACAATGAGCAGTTCTTC.

This clonotype was counted at least ten times. This chain links TRBV20-1 with TRBJ2-7, with D perhaps TRBD2 (5 bases). Germline assignment: CDR1 DFQATT and CDR2 SNEGSKA (reference sequence). There are 13 residues in the CDR3. V lost 4 bases and J lost 0, with 10 bases in between. For the CDR3, the DNA is TGCAGTGCTACCAAACGGGGCTCCTACGAGCAGTACTTC. Its translation: CSATKRGSYEQYF.

This clonotype was counted many times. V usage is TRBV19 and J usage is TRBJ1-5; D gene ambiguous. Germline CDR1 and CDR2: LNHDA and SQIVND (reference sequence). V dropped 5 bases and J dropped 0 bases, with 2 bases sitting between them. This CDR3 spans 12 amino acids. CDR3 amino acids: CASSYSNQPQHF. CDR3 nucleotides: TGTGCCAGTAGTTATAGCAATCAGCCCCAGCATTTT.

In its sample, this clonotype was seen many times. J is TRBJ2-3 and V is TRBV6-4, with 8 bases aligning to TRBD2. The CDR3 is made up of 15 amino acids. CDR1 and CDR2 from the germline V gene are MRHNA and SNTAGT. Trimming cost V 3 bases and J 1 base; bases outside gene matches: 3. The CDR3 sequence is CASSDRAGGTDTQYF. The CDR3 bases are TGTGCCAGCAGTGATAGAGCGGGAGGCACAGATACGCAGTATTTT.

This clonotype has at least ten counts. V gene TRBV10-1 combines with J gene TRBJ2-7; D might be TRBD2 (6 bases). CDR1 and CDR2 (germline): WNHNN, SYGVQD (reference sequence). This CDR3 is built from 14 residues. Trimming left V 5 bases short and J 3 bases short, with 14 bases between. In DNA, the CDR3 is TGCGCCAGCAGTAGGGACGCGGAGGGCTACGAGCAGTACTTC. Amino acids: CASSRDAEGYEQYF.

This clonotype was seen repeatedly, ten times or more. The chain combines TRBV7-2 with TRBJ2-3, with 7 bases identical to TRBD2. The CDR3 length is 15 residues. From germline, CDR1 is SGHTA and CDR2 FQGNSA. V shed 6 bases and J 4 bases; nucleotides not matched to a gene: 10. This chain's CDR3 is CASSSSGGSSDTQYF. The CDR3 DNA reads as TGTGCCAGCAGTTCCTCCGGCGGGAGCTCAGATACGCAGTATTTT.

This clonotype has at least ten counts. This chain uses TRBV11-1 with TRBJ1-1; 12 bases match TRBD1. The germline gives CDR1 SGHAT, CDR2 FQDESV (reference sequence). Trimming took 4 bases from V and 5 from J; bases not matched to a gene: 8. There are 16 residues in the CDR3. The chain's CDR3 is CASSSGTGGIMTEAFF. The DNA for the CDR3 is TGTGCCAGCAGCTCTGGGACAGGGGGCATAATGACTGAAGCTTTCTTT.

This clonotype was detected many times. The rearrangement joins TRBV12-3 or TRBV12-4 to TRBJ2-2; no definite D call. V was cut by 3 bases and J by 4 bases, with 3 bases left in between. This CDR3 has 12 residues. CDR3 in amino acids: CASSFGTGELFF. CDR3 coding DNA: TGTGCCAGCAGTTTCGGCACCGGGGAGCTGTTTTTT.